Described below is a single TCR beta chain sequence and its context. Its matching antigen is unknown. 13 Jbeta primers and 60 Vbeta primers were used for the PCR. The table came from immunoSEQ multiplex PCR; TCRdb's copy has only in-frame clones and leaves some out. The sample has around 110,000 clones; less than 80% are singletons. This sample was taken from a study of cytomegalovirus exposure and HLA in healthy donors. Study-level background: Roughly 170 million T cells yielded 100 million or so unique TCR beta sequences in earlier analysis.

The CDR3 contains 15 residues. Germline assignment: CDR1 MGHRA and CDR2 YSYEKL. Deletions cut 1 base from V and 4 bases from J, with 13 bases between. The study, taken as a whole, reports: CMV antigen specificity of three CMV-associated chains was confirmed in vitro. According to a later analysis, most TCR beta chains associated with CMV appeared HLA-restricted. According to reports, the classifier identified cytomegalovirus status with high specificity and sensitivity.

This clonotype was sampled from a man between 60 and 75 years old in good health and CMV-seronegative. The sequenced sample consisted of PBMCs. The genes are TRBV4-1 and TRBJ1-2; no clear D. The CDR3 bases are TGCGCCAGCAGCCAAGGGGTCGGAGGGAGCTATGGCTACACCTTC. Translated: CASSQGVGGSYGYTF.